The 8 T cell receptor beta chains in this list originate from one sample, sequenced in a study of T cells after yellow fever vaccination. Via MiXCR, TCRdb re-called the 5' RACE reads, giving one row per CDR3 protein. The top ten clones hold 15% to 20% of a sample with roughly 400,000 distinct CDR3 sequences, around 20% of them seen once. The specimen was PBMCs, collected before the yellow fever booster vaccination. The source of these receptors is a man between 18 and 35 years old who received the YFV17D yellow fever vaccine.

The chain is built from TRBV3-1 and TRBJ1-1, with D perhaps TRBD1 (5 bases). This CDR3 has 15 residues. Germline CDR1 LGHDT, CDR2 YNNKEL (reference sequence). V lost 5 bases to trimming and J lost 4 bases, with 17 bases between them. The CDR3 region is CASSYQGVGGTEAFF. The CDR3, as DNA: TGTGCCAGCAGCTACCAGGGCGTGGGAGGCACTGAAGCTTTCTTT.

This clonotype came up a few times. The V gene is TRBV20-1, the J gene TRBJ1-5; TRBD1 matches at 10 bases. Germline assignment: CDR1 DFQATT and CDR2 SNEGSKA (reference sequence). Trimming removed 5 bases from V and 3 bases from J; junction bases left unmatched: 13. The CDR3 runs 17 residues. This CDR3 reads CSAPKGGQGRYNQPQHF. The CDR3 DNA follows: TGCAGTGCTCCGAAGGGGGGACAGGGGCGTTACAATCAGCCCCAGCATTTT.

The table lists this clonotype with a few counts. The gene calls are TRBV20-1 and TRBJ2-7, with D maybe TRBD2 (5 bases). CDR3 length: 14 amino acids. Germline-derived CDR1 and CDR2 are DFQATT and SNEGSKA (reference sequence). Trimming stripped 3 bases from V and 2 bases from J, with 14 bases between. CDR3 sequence reads: CSARVPGSTYEQYF. The CDR3 DNA reads TGCAGTGCTAGGGTGCCGGGGTCTACCTACGAGCAGTACTTC.

This clonotype was observed at least ten times. The chain combines TRBV7-3 with TRBJ2-2, with TRBD2 identical over 8 bases. The CDR3 covers 14 residues. With V trimmed by 5 bases and J by 4 bases, 3 bases remained unmatched. Germline V lookup: CDR1 SGHTA, CDR2 FQGTGA. CDR3 coding DNA: TGTGCCAGCAGCAATCGGGGGGGCACCGGGGAGCTGTTTTTT. It specifies CASSNRGGTGELFF.

The chain has TRBV4-3 and TRBJ1-2; D may be TRBD1 (5 bases). V was cut by 2 bases and J by 3 bases, with 13 bases left in between. The V gene's germline CDR1 is LGHNA and CDR2 YSLEER. This CDR3 is built from 15 residues. The CDR3 loop reads CASSQRIQGDYGYTF. The CDR3 region has the DNA TGCGCCAGCAGCCAACGCATTCAGGGTGACTATGGCTACACCTTC.

V and J are TRBV7-9 and TRBJ2-2; no firm D call. Germline CDR1 reads SEHNR; CDR2 reads FQNEAQ (reference sequence). With 10 bases removed from V and 2 bases from J, the gap between germline ends came to 17 bases. This CDR3 has 15 amino acids. The CDR3, as DNA: TGTGCCATCAACCCAGTGGCCAAAAACACCGGGGAGCTGTTTTTT. Encoded protein: CAINPVAKNTGELFF.

The table lists this clonotype with a few counts. The chain combines TRBV6-2 or TRBV6-3 with TRBJ1-6, with no clear D. The CDR3 has 17 residues. V was clipped by 1 base and J by 3 bases, with 13 bases between them. Per germline, CDR1 MNHEY and CDR2 SVGEGT. The DNA for the CDR3 is TGTGCCAGCAGTTACTGGGTGAAAAAGCTCTATAATTCACCCCTCCACTTT. Translating gives CASSYWVKKLYNSPLHF.

The chain employs TRBV12-3 or TRBV12-4 and TRBJ1-5; D possibly corresponds to TRBD1 (6 bases). The ends were cut back, 3 bases at V and 5 bases at J, with 14 bases in the middle. This CDR3 spans 15 amino acids. This chain's CDR3 is CASSFADRLYQPQHF. The CDR3 nucleotides read TGTGCCAGCAGTTTCGCAGACAGGCTTTATCAGCCCCAGCATTTT.